What follows describes a single TCR beta chain. The antigen is unknown. This sample stems from a study of cytomegalovirus exposure and HLA in healthy donors. Whole-study context: The roughly 100 million unique TCR beta sequences, from about 180 million T cells, were found by an earlier analysis.

Study findings and constraints: Prediction of most subjects' HLA-A and HLA-B alleles by TCR beta sequences was reportedly accurate. CMV antigen specificity was confirmed in vitro for a few CMV-associated chains. Researchers reported from a later analysis that most CMV-associated TCR beta chains appeared HLA-restricted.

The V gene's germline CDR1 is PRHDT and CDR2 FYEKMQ (reference sequence). V lost 5 bases to trimming and J lost 3 bases; unmatched junction nucleotides: 3. The length of the CDR3 is 13 residues. 60 Vbeta and 13 Jbeta primers were used in PCR. Sequencing was performed with immunoSEQ multiplex PCR; in TCRdb, only in-frame clones are kept and a portion is missing. Of some 110,000 clones in the sample, 81% were seen once. Source material: PBMCs. This receptor was identified in a woman younger than 45 in good health and CMV-seronegative. The J gene is TRBJ1-2, the V gene TRBV13; TRBD1 matches 7 bases. The CDR3 sequence: CASSAGQDYGYTF. The CDR3 DNA is TGTGCCAGCAGCGCTGGACAGGACTATGGCTACACCTTC. Full variable domain (outside the CDR3, taken from reference TRBV13 and TRBJ1-2): AAGVIQSPRHLIKEKRETATLKCYPIPRHDTVYWYQQGPGQDPQFLISFYEKMQSDKGSIPDRFSAQQFSDYHSELNMSSLELGDSALYFCASSAGQDYGYTFGSGTRLTVV.